This is a list of T cell receptor beta chains from one sample in a study of T cells in localized non-small cell lung cancer. Measured with immunoSEQ multiplex PCR; TCRdb has only the in-frame clones, and not every one. This table has 15,000 or so clones, about 89% appearing once. The material was peripheral blood, obtained before any cancer treatment. The receptors shown here come from a female donor of 60 years or more with stage III squamous cell lung carcinoma. Each CDR3 is given with its conserved first and last residue. A D gene is named only where the DNA matches it firmly. Expanded clones get a size class; other rows say once, few or many, or leave the size out.

NA TRBJ1-2 NA TRBV19 CASSIGPPEDYGYTF TGTGCCAGTAGTATAGGCCCTCCGGAGGATTATGGCTACACCTTC
TRBD1 TRBJ1-5 NA TRBV19 CASMDRESNQPQHF TGTGCCAGTATGGACAGGGAAAGCAATCAGCCCCAGCATTTT
NA TRBJ1-1 few TRBV13 CASSSDVGELEAFF TGTGCCAGCAGCAGTGACGTTGGAGAGCTGGAAGCTTTCTTT
TRBD1 TRBJ1-1 NA TRBV5-6 CASSFQDRANTEAFF TGTGCCAGCAGCTTCCAAGACAGGGCGAACACTGAAGCTTTCTTT
NA TRBJ1-1 NA TRBV6-5 CASSNREGTEAFF TGTGCCAGCAGCAACAGGGAGGGCACTGAAGCTTTCTTT
TRBD1 TRBJ1-2 NA TRBV7-3 CASSPTGNGGYTF TGTGCCAGCAGCCCGACAGGGAATGGAGGCTACACCTTC
NA TRBJ2-2 NA TRBV13 CASRTWGASTGELFF TGTGCCAGCAGGACGTGGGGGGCGAGCACCGGGGAGCTGTTTTTT
NA TRBJ2-3 NA TRBV28 CASSSGAGASTDTQYF TGTGCCAGCAGCTCGGGGGCGGGGGCTAGCACAGATACGCAGTATTTT
TRBD2 TRBJ2-1 NA TRBV10-2 CASNPTSGGYYNEQFF TGCGCCAGCAATCCGACTAGCGGGGGTTACTACAATGAGCAGTTCTTC
NA TRBJ2-5 NA TRBV5-6 CASSGRRGGGETQYF TGTGCCAGCAGCGGCCGTAGGGGAGGTGGGGAGACCCAGTACTTC
NA TRBJ2-3 NA TRBV2 CASGRRGGRTDTQYF TGTGCCAGCGGTCGTCGTGGGGGGCGCACAGATACGCAGTATTTT
NA TRBJ2-3 NA TRBV5-4 CASSFDRLTDTQYF TGTGCCAGCAGTTTCGACAGGCTCACAGATACGCAGTATTTT
NA TRBJ2-2 NA TRBV28 CASSFGAVSGRGGELFF TGTGCCAGCAGTTTCGGCGCCGTTAGTGGTCGAGGCGGGGAGCTGTTTTTT
NA TRBJ1-4 NA TRBV28 CASSVQVPNEKLFF TGTGCCAGCAGTGTACAGGTTCCAAATGAAAAACTGTTTTTT
TRBD2 TRBJ2-3 NA TRBV6-6 CASSYSRAGGQDTQYF TGTGCCAGCAGTTACTCGAGAGCGGGGGGGCAAGATACGCAGTATTTT
TRBD1 TRBJ2-7 NA TRBV5-1 CASSILGQGDYEQYF TGCGCCAGCAGCATCCTGGGACAGGGAGACTACGAGCAGTACTTC
TRBD2 TRBJ2-1 NA TRBV6-1 CASSEAAGGGNEQFF TGTGCCAGCAGTGAAGCAGCGGGAGGGGGTAATGAGCAGTTCTTC